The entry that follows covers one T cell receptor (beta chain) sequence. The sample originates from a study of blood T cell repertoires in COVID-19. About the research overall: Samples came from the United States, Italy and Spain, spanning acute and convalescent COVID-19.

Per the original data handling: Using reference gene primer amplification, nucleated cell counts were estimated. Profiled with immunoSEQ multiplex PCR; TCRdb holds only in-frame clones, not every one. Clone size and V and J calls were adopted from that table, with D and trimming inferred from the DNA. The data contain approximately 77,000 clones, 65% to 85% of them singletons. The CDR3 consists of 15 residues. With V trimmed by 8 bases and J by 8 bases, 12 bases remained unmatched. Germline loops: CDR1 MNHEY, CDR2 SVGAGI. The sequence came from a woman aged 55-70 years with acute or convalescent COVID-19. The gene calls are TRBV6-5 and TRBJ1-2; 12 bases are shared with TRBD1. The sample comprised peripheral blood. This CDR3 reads CASFSLGTGGEGYTF. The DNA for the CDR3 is TGTGCCAGCTTTTCACTCGGGACAGGGGGCGAGGGCTACACCTTC.